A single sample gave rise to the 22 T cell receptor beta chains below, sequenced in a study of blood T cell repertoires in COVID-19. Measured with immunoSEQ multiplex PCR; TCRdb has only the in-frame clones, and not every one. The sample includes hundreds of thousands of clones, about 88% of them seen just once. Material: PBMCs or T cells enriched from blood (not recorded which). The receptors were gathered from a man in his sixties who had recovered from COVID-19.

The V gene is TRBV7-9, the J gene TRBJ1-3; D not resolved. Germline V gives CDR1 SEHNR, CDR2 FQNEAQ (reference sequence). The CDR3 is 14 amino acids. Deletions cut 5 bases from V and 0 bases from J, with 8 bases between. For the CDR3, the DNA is TGTGCCAGCAGCCCCGGCGGCTCTGGAAACACCATATATTTT. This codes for CASSPGGSGNTIYF.

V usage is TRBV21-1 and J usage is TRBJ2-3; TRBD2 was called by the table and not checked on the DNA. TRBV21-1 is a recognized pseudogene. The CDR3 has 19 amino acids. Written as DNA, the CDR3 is TGTGCCAGCAGCAAAGGCACCCCCCCGGGAGCGGGGGCCACAGATACGCAGTATTTT. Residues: CASSKGTPPGAGATDTQYF.

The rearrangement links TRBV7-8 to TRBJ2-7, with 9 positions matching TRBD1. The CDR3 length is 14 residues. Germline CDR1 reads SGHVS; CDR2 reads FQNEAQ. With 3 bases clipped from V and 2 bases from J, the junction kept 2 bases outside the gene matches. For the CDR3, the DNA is TGTGCCAGCAGCTTGGACAGGGGTCCCTACGAGCAGTACTTC. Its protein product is CASSLDRGPYEQYF.

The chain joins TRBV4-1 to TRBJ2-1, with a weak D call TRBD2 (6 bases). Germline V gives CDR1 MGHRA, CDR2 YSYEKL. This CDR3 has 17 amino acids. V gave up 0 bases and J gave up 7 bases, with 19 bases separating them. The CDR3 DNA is TGCGCCAGCAGCCAAGATGACCGGGGAGGAGTCGTAAATGAGCAGTTCTTC. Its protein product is CASSQDDRGGVVNEQFF.

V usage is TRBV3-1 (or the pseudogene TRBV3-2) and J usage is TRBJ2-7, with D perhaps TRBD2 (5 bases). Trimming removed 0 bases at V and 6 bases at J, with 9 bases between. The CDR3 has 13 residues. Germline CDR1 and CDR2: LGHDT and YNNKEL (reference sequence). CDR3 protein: CASSQDRRTEQYF. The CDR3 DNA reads TGTGCCAGCAGCCAAGATCGGAGGACCGAGCAGTACTTC.

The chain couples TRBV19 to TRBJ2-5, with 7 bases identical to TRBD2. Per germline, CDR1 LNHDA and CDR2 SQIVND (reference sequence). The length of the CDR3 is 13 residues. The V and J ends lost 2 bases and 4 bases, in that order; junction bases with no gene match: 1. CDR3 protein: CASSISSGETQYF. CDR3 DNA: TGTGCCAGTAGTATATCTAGCGGAGAGACCCAGTACTTC. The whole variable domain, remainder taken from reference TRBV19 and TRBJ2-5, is DGGITQSPKYLFRKEGQNVTLSCEQNLNHDAMYWYRQDPGQGLRLIYYSQIVNDFQKGDIAEGYSVSREKKESFPLTVTSAQKNPTAFYLCASSISSGETQYFGPGTRLLVL.

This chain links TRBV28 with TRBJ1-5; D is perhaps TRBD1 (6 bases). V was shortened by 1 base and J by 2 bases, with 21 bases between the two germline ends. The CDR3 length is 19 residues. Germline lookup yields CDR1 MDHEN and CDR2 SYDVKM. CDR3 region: CASSLSGEGGRWGNQPQHF. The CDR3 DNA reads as TGTGCCAGCAGTTTATCAGGCGAGGGGGGGCGCTGGGGCAATCAGCCCCAGCATTTT.

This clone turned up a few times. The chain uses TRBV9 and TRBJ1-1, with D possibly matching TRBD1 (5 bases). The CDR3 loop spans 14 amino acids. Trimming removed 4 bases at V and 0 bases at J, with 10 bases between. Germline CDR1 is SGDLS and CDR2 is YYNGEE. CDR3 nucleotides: TGTGCCAGCAGCCCCGGGACTCTGAACACTGAAGCTTTCTTT. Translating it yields CASSPGTLNTEAFF. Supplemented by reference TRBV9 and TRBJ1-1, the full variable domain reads DSGVTQTPKHLITATGQRVTLRCSPRSGDLSVYWYQQSLDQGLQFLIQYYNGEERAKGNILERFSAQQFPDLHSELNLSSLELGDSALYFCASSPGTLNTEAFFGQGTRLTVV.

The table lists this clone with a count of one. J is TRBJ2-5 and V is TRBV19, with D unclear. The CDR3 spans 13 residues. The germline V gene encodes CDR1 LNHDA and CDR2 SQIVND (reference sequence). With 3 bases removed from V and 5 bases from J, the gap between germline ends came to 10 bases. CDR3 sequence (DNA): TGTGCCAGTAGTATCGGAGCACGGGAGACCCAGTACTTC. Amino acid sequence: CASSIGARETQYF.

CDR3 sequence: CASGLVLSGTDSTDTQYF. The DNA for the CDR3 is TGTGCTAGTGGTTTGGTACTTAGTGGGACAGACAGCACAGATACGCAGTATTTT. The chain is built from TRBV12-5 and TRBJ2-3; 7 nucleotides match TRBD1. V lost 0 bases to trimming and J lost 0 bases; unmatched junction nucleotides: 9. Germline lookup yields CDR1 LGHNT and CDR2 FRNRAP. The CDR3 extends over 18 amino acids.

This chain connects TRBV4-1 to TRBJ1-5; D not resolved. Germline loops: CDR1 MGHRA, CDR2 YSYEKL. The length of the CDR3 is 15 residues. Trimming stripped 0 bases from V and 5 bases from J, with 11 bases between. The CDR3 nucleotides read TGCGCCAGCAGCCAAGATAGCCAAGCTCATCAGCCCCAGCATTTT. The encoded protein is CASSQDSQAHQPQHF.

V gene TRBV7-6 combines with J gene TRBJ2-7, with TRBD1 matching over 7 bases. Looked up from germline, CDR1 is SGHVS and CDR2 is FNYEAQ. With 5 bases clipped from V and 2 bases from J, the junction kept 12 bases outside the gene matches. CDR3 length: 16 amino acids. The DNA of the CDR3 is TGTGCCAGCAGCCCTCTAACCGGGACAGAGACCTACGAGCAGTACTTC. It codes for CASSPLTGTETYEQYF. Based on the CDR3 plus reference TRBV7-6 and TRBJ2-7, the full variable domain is GAGVSQSPRYKVTKRGQDVALRCDPISGHVSLYWYRQALGQGPEFLTYFNYEAQQDKSGLPNDRFSAERPEGSISTLTIQRTEQRDSAMYRCASSPLTGTETYEQYFGPGTRLTVT.

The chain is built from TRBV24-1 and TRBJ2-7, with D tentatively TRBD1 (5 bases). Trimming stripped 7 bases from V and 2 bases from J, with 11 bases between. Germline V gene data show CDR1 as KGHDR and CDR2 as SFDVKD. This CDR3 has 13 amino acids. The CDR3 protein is CATRKTETYEQYF. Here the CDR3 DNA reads TGTGCCACCAGAAAGACAGAGACCTACGAGCAGTACTTC.

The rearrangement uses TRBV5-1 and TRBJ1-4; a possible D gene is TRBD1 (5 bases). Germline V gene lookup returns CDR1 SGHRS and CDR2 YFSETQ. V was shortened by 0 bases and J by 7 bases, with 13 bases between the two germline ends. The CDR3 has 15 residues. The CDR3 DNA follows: TGCGCCAGCAGCTTGGGGGTGCAGGGTGGTGAAAAACTGTTTTTT. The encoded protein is CASSLGVQGGEKLFF.

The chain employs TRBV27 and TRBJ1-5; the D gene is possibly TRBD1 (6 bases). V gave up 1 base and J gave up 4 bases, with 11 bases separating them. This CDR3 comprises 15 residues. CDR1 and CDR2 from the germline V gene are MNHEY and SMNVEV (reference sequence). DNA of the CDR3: TGTGCCAGCAGTTTATTGGGACAACGAAATCAGCCCCAGCATTTT. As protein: CASSLLGQRNQPQHF.

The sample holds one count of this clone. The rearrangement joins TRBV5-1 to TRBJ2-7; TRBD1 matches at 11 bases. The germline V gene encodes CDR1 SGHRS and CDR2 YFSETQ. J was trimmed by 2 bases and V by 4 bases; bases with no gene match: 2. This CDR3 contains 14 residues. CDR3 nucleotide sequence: TGCGCCAGCAGCCCGGACAGGGGGCCCTACGAGCAGTACTTC. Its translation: CASSPDRGPYEQYF.

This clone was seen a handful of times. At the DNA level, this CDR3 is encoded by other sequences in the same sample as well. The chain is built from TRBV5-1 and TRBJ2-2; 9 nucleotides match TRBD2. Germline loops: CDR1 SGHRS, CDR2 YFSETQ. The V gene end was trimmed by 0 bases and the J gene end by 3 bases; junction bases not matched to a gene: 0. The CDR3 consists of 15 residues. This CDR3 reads CASSLGLADTGELFF. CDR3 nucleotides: TGCGCCAGCAGCTTGGGACTAGCGGACACCGGGGAGCTGTTTTTT. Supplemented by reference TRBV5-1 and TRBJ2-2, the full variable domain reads KAGVTQTPRYLIKTRGQQVTLSCSPISGHRSVSWYQQTPGQGLQFLFEYFSETQRNKGNFPGRFSGRQFSNSRSEMNVSTLELGDSALYLCASSLGLADTGELFFGEGSRLTVL.

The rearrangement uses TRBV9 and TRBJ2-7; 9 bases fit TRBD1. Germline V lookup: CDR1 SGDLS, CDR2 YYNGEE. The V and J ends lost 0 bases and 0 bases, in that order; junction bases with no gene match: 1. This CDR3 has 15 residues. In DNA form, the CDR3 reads TGTGCCAGCAGCGTAGGACAGGGGGTCTCCTACGAGCAGTACTTC. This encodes CASSVGQGVSYEQYF.

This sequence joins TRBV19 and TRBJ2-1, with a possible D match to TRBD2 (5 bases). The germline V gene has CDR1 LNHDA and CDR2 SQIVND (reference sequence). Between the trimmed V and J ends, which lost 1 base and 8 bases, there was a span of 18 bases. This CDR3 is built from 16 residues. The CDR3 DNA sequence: TGTGCCAGTAGTATAGGATCGGAGGTCGCGTTCTATGAGCAGTTCTTC. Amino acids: CASSIGSEVAFYEQFF.

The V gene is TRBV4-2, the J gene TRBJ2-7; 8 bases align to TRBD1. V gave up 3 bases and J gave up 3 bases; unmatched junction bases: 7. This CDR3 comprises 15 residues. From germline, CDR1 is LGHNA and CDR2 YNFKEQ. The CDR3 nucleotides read TGTGCCAGCAGCCACACCGGGACAGGATACTACGAGCAGTACTTC. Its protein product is CASSHTGTGYYEQYF.

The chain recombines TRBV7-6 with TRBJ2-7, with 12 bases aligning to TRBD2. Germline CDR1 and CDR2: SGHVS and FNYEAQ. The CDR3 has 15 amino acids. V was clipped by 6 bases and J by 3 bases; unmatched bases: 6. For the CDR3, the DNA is TGTGCCAGCAGAATTAAGACTAGCGGGGGCTACGAGCAGTACTTC. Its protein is CASRIKTSGGYEQYF.

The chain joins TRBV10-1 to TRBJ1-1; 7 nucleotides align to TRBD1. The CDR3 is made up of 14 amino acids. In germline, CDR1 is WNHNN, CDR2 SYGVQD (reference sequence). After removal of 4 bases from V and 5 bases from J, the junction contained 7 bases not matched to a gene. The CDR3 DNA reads TGCGCCAGCAGTGTACAGGGGTCGGGGACTGAAGCTTTCTTT. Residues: CASSVQGSGTEAFF.